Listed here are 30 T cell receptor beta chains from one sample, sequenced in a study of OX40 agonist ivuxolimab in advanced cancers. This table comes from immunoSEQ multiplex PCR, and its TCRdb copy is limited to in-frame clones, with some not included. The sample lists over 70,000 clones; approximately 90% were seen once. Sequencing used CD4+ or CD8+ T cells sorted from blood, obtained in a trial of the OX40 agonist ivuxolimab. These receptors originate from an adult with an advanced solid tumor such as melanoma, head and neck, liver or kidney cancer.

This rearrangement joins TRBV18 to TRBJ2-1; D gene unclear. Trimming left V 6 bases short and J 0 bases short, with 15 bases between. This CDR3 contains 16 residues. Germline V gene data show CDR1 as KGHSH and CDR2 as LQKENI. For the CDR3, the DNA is TGTGCCAGCTCTCCAACGAGCCTTAGCTCCTACAATGAGCAGTTCTTC. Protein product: CASSPTSLSSYNEQFF.

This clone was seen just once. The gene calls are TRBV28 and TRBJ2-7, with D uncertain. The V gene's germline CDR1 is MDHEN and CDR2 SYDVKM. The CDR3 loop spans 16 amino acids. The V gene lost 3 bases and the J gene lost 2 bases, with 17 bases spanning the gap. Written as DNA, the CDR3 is TGTGCCAGCAGTTTCGATCGGAAAGAATACGCCTACGAGCAGTACTTC. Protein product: CASSFDRKEYAYEQYF.

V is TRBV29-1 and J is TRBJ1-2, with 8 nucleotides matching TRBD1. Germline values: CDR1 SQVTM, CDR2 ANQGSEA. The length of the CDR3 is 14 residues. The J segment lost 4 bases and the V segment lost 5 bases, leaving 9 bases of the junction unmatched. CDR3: CSVTRQGSSYGYTF. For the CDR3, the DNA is TGCAGCGTTACTCGACAGGGGTCCTCCTATGGCTACACCTTC. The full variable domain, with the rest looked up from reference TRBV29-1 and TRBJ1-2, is SAVISQKPSRDICQRGTSLTIQCQVDSQVTMMFWYRQQPGQSLTLIATANQGSEATYESGFVIDKFPISRPNLTFSTLTVSNMSPEDSSIYLCSVTRQGSSYGYTFGSGTRLTVV.

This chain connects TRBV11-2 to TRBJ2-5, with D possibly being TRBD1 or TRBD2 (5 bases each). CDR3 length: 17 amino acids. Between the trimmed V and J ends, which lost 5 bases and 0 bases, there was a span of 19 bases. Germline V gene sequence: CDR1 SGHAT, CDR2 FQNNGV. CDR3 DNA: TGTGCCAGCAGCCTGGGACCTTATACACAGTACCAAGAGACCCAGTACTTC. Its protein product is CASSLGPYTQYQETQYF.

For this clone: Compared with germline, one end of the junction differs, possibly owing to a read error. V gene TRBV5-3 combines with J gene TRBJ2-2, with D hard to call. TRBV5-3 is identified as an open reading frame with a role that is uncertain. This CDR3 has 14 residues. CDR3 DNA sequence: TGTGCCAGCAGCTCGACACCGGCGGTTGGGGAGCTGTTTTTT. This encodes CASSSTPAVGELFF.

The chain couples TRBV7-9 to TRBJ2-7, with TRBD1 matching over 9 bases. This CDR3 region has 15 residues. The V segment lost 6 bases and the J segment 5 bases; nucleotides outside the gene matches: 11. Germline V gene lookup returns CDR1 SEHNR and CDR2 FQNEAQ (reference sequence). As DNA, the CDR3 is TGTGCCAGCAGTCTCGCCGGGACAGGGTTTGACGAGCAGTACTTC. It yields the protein CASSLAGTGFDEQYF.

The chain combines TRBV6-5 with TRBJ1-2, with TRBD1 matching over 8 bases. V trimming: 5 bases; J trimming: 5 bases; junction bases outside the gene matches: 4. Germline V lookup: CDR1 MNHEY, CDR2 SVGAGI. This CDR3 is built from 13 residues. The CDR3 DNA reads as TGTGCCAGCAGTAGACAGGGGTTGTATGGCTACACCTTC. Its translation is CASSRQGLYGYTF.

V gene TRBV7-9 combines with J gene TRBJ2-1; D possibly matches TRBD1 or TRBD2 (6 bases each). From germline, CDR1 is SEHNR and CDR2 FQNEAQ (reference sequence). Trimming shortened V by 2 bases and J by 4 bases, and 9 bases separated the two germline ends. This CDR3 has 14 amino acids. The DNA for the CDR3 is TGTGCCAGCAGCTTAAAGGGGGGTTACAATGAGCAGTTCTTC. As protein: CASSLKGGYNEQFF.

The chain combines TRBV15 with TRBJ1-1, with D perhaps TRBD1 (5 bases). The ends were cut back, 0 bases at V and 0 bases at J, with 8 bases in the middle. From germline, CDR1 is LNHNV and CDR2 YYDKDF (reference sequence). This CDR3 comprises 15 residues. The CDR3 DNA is TGTGCCACCAGCAGAGAGGCAGGGATGAACACTGAAGCTTTCTTT. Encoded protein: CATSREAGMNTEAFF.

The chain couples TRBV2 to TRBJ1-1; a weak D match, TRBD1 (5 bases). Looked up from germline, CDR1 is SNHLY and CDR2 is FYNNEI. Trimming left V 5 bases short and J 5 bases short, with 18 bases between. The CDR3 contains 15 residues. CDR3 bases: TGTGCCAGCAGTCCCAGGAGGACGGGGGGGACTGAAGCTTTCTTT. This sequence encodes CASSPRRTGGTEAFF. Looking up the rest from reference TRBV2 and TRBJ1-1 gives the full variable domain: EPEVTQTPSHQVTQMGQEVILRCVPISNHLYFYWYRQILGQKVEFLVSFYNNEISEKSEIFDDQFSVERPDGSNFTLKIRSTKLEDSAMYFCASSPRRTGGTEAFFGQGTRLTVV.

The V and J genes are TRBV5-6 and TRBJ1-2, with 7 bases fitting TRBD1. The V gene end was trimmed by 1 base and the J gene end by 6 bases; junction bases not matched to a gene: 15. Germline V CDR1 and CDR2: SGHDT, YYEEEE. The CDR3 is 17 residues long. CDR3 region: CASSLQPTGASKDGYTF. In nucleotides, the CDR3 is TGTGCCAGCAGCTTGCAACCAACAGGGGCGTCAAAAGATGGCTACACCTTC.

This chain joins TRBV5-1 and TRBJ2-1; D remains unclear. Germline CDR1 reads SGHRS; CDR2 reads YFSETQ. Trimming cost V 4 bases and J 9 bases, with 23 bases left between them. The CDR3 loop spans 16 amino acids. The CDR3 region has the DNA TGCGCCAGCAGCCTGGATCAAATGGCGTATTCGAGTGAGCAGTTCTTC. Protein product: CASSLDQMAYSSEQFF.

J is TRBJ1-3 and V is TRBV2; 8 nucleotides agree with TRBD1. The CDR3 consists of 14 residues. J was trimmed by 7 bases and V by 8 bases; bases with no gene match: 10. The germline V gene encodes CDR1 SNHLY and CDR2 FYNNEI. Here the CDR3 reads CASSTGGRRNTIYF. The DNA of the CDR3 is TGTGCCAGCTCTACAGGGGGACGTCGGAACACCATATATTTT.

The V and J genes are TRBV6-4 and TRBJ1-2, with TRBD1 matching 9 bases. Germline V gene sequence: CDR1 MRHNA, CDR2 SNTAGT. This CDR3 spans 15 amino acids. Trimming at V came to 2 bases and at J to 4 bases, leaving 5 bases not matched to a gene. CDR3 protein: CASSDGRTGVYGYTF. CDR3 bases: TGTGCCAGCAGTGACGGCAGGACAGGGGTCTATGGCTACACCTTC.

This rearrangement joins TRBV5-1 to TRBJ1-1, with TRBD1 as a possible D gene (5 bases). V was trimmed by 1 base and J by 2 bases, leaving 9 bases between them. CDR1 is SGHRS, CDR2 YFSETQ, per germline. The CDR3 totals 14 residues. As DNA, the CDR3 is TGCGCCAGCAGCTTGCGGGGCGCAAACACTGAAGCTTTCTTT. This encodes CASSLRGANTEAFF.

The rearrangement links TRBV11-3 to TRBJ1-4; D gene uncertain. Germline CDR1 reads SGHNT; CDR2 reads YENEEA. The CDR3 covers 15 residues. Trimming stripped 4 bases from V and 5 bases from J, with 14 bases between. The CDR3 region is CASSSPTERNEKLFF. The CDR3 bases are TGTGCCAGCAGCTCGCCCACAGAGAGAAATGAAAAACTGTTTTTT.

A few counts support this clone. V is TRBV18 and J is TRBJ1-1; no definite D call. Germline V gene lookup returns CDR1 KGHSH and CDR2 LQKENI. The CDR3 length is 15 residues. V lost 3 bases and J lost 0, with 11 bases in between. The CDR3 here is CASSPGSDMNTEAFF. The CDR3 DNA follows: TGTGCCAGCTCACCGGGAAGCGACATGAACACTGAAGCTTTCTTT. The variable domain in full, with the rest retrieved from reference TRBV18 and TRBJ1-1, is NAGVMQNPRHLVRRRGQEARLRCSPMKGHSHVYWYRQLPEEGLKFMVYLQKENIIDESGMPKERFSAEFPKEGPSILRIQQVVRGDSAAYFCASSPGSDMNTEAFFGQGTRLTVV.

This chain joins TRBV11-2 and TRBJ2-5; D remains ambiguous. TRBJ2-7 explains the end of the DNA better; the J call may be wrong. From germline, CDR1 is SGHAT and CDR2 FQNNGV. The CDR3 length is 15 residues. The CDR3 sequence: CASSLVSLSSYEQYF. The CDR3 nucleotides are TGTGCCAGCAGCTTAGTGTCACTAAGCTCCTACGAGCAGTACTTC.

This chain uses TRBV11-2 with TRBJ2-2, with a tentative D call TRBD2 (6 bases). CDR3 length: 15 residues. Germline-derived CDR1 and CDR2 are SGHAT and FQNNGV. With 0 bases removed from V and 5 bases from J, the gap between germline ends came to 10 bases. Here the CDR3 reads CASSLEGLATGELFF. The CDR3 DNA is TGTGCCAGCAGCTTAGAGGGACTCGCAACCGGGGAGCTGTTTTTT.

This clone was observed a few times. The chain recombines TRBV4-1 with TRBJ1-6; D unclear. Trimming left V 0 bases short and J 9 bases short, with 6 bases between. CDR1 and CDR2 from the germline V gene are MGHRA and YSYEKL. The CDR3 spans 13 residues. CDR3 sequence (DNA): TGCGCCAGCAGCCAAGATTGGGGTTCACCCCTCCACTTT. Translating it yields CASSQDWGSPLHF.

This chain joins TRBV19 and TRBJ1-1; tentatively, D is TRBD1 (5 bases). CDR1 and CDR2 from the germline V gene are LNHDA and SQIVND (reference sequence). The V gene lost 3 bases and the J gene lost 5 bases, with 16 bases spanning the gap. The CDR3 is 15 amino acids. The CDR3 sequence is CASSISAGSGTEAFF. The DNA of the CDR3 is TGTGCCAGTAGTATCTCAGCAGGGTCAGGAACTGAAGCTTTCTTT.

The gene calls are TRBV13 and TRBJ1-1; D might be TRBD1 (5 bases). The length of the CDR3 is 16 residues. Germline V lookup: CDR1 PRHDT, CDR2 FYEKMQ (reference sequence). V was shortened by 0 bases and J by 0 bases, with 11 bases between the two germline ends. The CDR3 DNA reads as TGTGCCAGCAGCTTAGGCGGGACTTTGCTGAACACTGAAGCTTTCTTT. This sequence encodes CASSLGGTLLNTEAFF.

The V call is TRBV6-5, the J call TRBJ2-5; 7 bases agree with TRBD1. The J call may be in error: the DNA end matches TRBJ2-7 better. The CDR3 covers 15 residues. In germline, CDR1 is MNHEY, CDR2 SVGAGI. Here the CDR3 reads CASSPRRQGAYEQYF. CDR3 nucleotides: TGTGCCAGCAGTCCGCGGCGACAGGGTGCCTACGAGCAGTACTTC.

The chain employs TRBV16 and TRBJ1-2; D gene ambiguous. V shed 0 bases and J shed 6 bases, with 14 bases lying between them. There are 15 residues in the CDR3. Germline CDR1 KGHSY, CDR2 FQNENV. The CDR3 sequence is CASSQSAQNPDGYTF. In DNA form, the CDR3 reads TGTGCCAGCAGCCAATCTGCACAGAATCCCGATGGCTACACCTTC.

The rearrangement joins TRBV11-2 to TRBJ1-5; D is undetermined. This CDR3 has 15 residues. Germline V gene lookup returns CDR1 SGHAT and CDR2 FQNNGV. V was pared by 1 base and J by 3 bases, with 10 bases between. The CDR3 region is CASSLGPFDNQPQHF. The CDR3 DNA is TGTGCCAGCAGCTTAGGTCCATTTGACAATCAGCCCCAGCATTTT. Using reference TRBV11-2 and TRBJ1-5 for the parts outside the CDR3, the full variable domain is EAGVAQSPRYKIIEKRQSVAFWCNPISGHATLYWYQQILGQGPKLLIQFQNNGVVDDSQLPKDRFSAERLKGVDSTLKIQPAKLEDSAVYLCASSLGPFDNQPQHFGDGTRLSIL.

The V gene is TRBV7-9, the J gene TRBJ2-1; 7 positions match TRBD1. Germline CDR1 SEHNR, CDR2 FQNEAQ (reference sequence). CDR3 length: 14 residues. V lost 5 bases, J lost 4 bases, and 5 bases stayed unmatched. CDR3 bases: TGTGCCAGCAGCCCAGGGGACAGATACAATGAGCAGTTCTTC. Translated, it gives CASSPGDRYNEQFF.

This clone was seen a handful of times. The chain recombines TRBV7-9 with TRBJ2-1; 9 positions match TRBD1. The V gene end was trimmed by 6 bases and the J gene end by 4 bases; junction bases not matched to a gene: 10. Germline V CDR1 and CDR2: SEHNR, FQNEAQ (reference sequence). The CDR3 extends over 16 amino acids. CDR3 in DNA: TGTGCCAGCAGGCCGGGCGGGACAGGGAGATACAATGAGCAGTTCTTC. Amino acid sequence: CASRPGGTGRYNEQFF. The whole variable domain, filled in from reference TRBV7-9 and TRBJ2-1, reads DTGVSQNPRHKITKRGQNVTFRCDPISEHNRLYWYRQTLGQGPEFLTYFQNEAQLEKSRLLSDRFSAERPKGSFSTLEIQRTEQGDSAMYLCASRPGGTGRYNEQFFGPGTRLTVL.

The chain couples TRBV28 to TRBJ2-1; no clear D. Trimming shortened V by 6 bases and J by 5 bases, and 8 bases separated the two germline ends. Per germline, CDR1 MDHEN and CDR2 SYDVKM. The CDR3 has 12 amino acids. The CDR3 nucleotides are TGTGCCAGCAGGGCTATAGACAATGAGCAGTTCTTC. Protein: CASRAIDNEQFF.

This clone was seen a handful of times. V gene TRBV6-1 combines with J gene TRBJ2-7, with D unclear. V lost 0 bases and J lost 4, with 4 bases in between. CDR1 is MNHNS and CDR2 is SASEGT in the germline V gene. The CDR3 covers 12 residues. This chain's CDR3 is CASSEAGYEQYF. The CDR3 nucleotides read TGTGCCAGCAGTGAAGCAGGTTACGAGCAGTACTTC.

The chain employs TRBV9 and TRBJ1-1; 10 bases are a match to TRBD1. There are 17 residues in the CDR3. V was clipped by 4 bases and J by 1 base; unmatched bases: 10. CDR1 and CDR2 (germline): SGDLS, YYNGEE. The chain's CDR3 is CASSSRDRGRENTEAFF. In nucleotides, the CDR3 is TGTGCCAGCAGCTCGCGGGACAGGGGAAGAGAGAACACTGAAGCTTTCTTT.